This entry lists 7 T cell receptor beta chains sequenced from one sample in a study of shared clonotypes between healthy human individuals. The assay was immunoSEQ multiplex PCR, and TCRdb's table has in-frame clones only and misses some. The sample carries around 2.5 million clones, approximately 93% recorded once. The sample was naive CD4+ T cells from PBMCs. Subset described: CD45RA+ positively selected. These receptors were obtained from a man aged 18 to 35 in good health. Some clones in this sample may be carry-over from other donors' samples.

The V call is TRBV5-1, the J call TRBJ2-2; TRBD2 might be the D (5 bases). V was trimmed by 5 bases and J by 4 bases, leaving 12 bases between them. Looked up from germline, CDR1 is SGHRS and CDR2 is YFSETQ. There are 14 residues in the CDR3. The chain's CDR3 is CASRGDLPTGELFF. DNA for the CDR3: TGCGCCAGCAGGGGAGATTTGCCCACCGGGGAGCTGTTTTTT.

The chain links TRBV30 to TRBJ1-6, with D unresolved. Trimming took 2 bases from V and 9 from J, leaving 11 bases between them. Germline V gene data show CDR1 as GTSNPN and CDR2 as SVGIG (reference sequence). The CDR3 has 13 amino acids. The CDR3, as DNA: TGTGCCTGGAGTTCAGATCTCGGTTCACCCCTCCACTTT. Translating it yields CAWSSDLGSPLHF.

The CDR3 here is CASGIAGVGTGELFF. The DNA for the CDR3 is TGCGCCAGCGGCATAGCGGGAGTGGGGACCGGGGAGCTGTTTTTT. V and J are TRBV5-1 and TRBJ2-2, with 9 bases lining up with TRBD2. This CDR3 region has 15 residues. The junction had 9 bases not matched to a gene; V was cut back by 7 bases and J by 5 bases. Germline V gene lookup returns CDR1 SGHRS and CDR2 YFSETQ.

The rearrangement joins TRBV7-6 to TRBJ2-3; D is unclear. CDR3 length: 12 amino acids. The V end was cut by 5 bases, the J end by 4 bases, with 7 bases between. Germline CDR1 is SGHVS and CDR2 is FNYEAQ. CDR3 region: CASSITADTQYF. As DNA, the CDR3 is TGTGCCAGCAGCATAACAGCAGATACGCAGTATTTT. Drawing the rest from reference TRBV7-6 and TRBJ2-3, the complete variable domain is GAGVSQSPRYKVTKRGQDVALRCDPISGHVSLYWYRQALGQGPEFLTYFNYEAQQDKSGLPNDRFSAERPEGSISTLTIQRTEQRDSAMYRCASSITADTQYFGPGTRLTVL.

This clone was counted a single time. The genes are TRBV28 and TRBJ1-4; tentative D call: TRBD1 (5 bases). Per germline, CDR1 MDHEN and CDR2 SYDVKM. The V and J ends lost 7 bases and 5 bases respectively, with 14 bases between them. The CDR3 is 14 residues long. The CDR3, as DNA: TGTGCCAGCATTCCCGGGACCCAAAATGAAAAACTGTTTTTT. Protein sequence: CASIPGTQNEKLFF.

This rearrangement joins TRBV2 to TRBJ2-3, with 8 bases lining up with TRBD1. The trim removed 6 bases at V and 4 bases at J, leaving 6 bases unmatched. Germline CDR1 and CDR2: SNHLY and FYNNEI. This CDR3 is built from 14 residues. The CDR3 bases are TGTGCCAGCAGGAGTGGACAGGGACCAGATACGCAGTATTTT. It codes for CASRSGQGPDTQYF.

The chain recombines TRBV28 with TRBJ2-3; 9 nucleotides line up with TRBD2. J gave up 5 bases and V 2 bases, and 5 bases lay outside the gene matches. This CDR3 spans 15 amino acids. Germline V lookup: CDR1 MDHEN, CDR2 SYDVKM. The CDR3 protein is CASSLGGRAIDTQYF. DNA for the CDR3: TGTGCCAGCAGTTTAGGCGGGAGGGCCATAGATACGCAGTATTTT.